The 19 T cell receptor beta chains in this list originate from one sample, sequenced in a study of T-cell memory formation after mild COVID-19. TCRdb independently ran MiXCR on the 5' RACE reads; one entry per CDR3 protein. The sample contains tens of thousands of distinct CDR3 sequences, 9.5% to 12% of which appear only once. Sequencing used PBMCs or a T cell subset sorted from them (not recorded which). These receptor sequences come from a man between 18 and 29 years old who had mild COVID-19 (a few samples of this study predate the infection). Cell type and time point are not known.

This clonotype has at least ten counts. The rearrangement links TRBV20-1 to TRBJ2-7; D possibly corresponds to TRBD2 (5 bases). Trimming removed 3 bases from V and 1 base from J, with 22 bases in between. The length of the CDR3 is 17 residues. Germline loops: CDR1 DFQATT, CDR2 SNEGSKA (reference sequence). The CDR3 DNA reads TGCAGTGCTAGTGGTAGAACTAGTCGGTCAGGATCCTACGAGCAGTACGTC. Its protein is CSASGRTSRSGSYEQYV.

V usage is TRBV7-8 and J usage is TRBJ2-5, with no clear D. With 5 bases removed from V and 0 bases from J, the gap between germline ends came to 10 bases. The CDR3 is 14 amino acids. Germline CDR1 is SGHVS and CDR2 is FQNEAQ. CDR3 nucleotides: TGTGCCAGCAGCACTTTCGGGTACCAAGAGACCCAGTACTTC. This codes for CASSTFGYQETQYF.

This sequence joins TRBV12-3 or TRBV12-4 and TRBJ2-7; TRBD1 aligns across 9 bases. The junction had 6 bases not matched to a gene; V was cut back by 5 bases and J by 4 bases. The CDR3 has 14 amino acids. CDR3 residues: CASSAGTGLYEQYF. Here the CDR3 DNA reads TGTGCCAGCAGTGCCGGGACAGGGTTGTACGAGCAGTACTTC.

This clonotype was recorded at least ten times. V and J are TRBV5-1 and TRBJ1-4, with 7 bases matching TRBD1. This CDR3 has 16 amino acids. Trimming took 4 bases from V and 0 from J; bases not matched to a gene: 6. CDR1 and CDR2 from the germline V gene are SGHRS and YFSETQ. The CDR3 sequence is CASSMTGIATNEKLFF. The CDR3 coding sequence is TGCGCCAGCAGCATGACAGGGATTGCAACTAATGAAAAACTGTTTTTT.

This clonotype was seen many times. The J gene is TRBJ1-4, the V gene TRBV27; 7 bases line up with TRBD1. The CDR3 sequence is 14 residues long. Looked up from germline, CDR1 is MNHEY and CDR2 is SMNVEV (reference sequence). V lost 5 bases and J lost 0; bases outside the gene matches: 0. CDR3 region: CASSTGATNEKLFF. The DNA for the CDR3 is TGTGCCAGCAGTACAGGGGCAACTAATGAAAAACTGTTTTTT.

Ten or more counts support this clonotype. The gene calls are TRBV7-2 and TRBJ2-7; D might be TRBD1 (5 bases). There are 14 residues in the CDR3. Germline loops: CDR1 SGHTA, CDR2 FQGNSA. The V gene lost 8 bases and the J gene lost 6 bases, with 20 bases spanning the gap. CDR3 residues: CASSPTGQGTEQYV. CDR3 coding DNA: TGTGCCAGCTCCCCCACGGGCCAGGGAACCGAGCAGTACGTC.

This clonotype was counted ten times or more. The chain combines TRBV28 with TRBJ2-2; D unresolved. The V gene's germline CDR1 is MDHEN and CDR2 SYDVKM. V lost 6 bases, J lost 0 bases, and 5 bases lay in between. The CDR3 spans 13 residues. The CDR3 protein is CASRTTNTGELFF. The CDR3 nucleotides read TGTGCCAGCAGAACTACGAACACCGGGGAGCTGTTTTTT.

This clonotype was counted many times. The chain links TRBV20-1 to TRBJ1-2, with TRBD1 identical over 11 bases. V was clipped by 5 bases and J by 0 bases; unmatched bases: 5. This CDR3 region has 15 residues. Germline V gene sequence: CDR1 DFQATT, CDR2 SNEGSKA (reference sequence). CDR3 coding DNA: TGCAGTGCTCCCGGGACAGGGGGAGCTAACTATGGCTACACCTTC. This encodes CSAPGTGGANYGYTF.

The J gene is TRBJ1-5, the V gene TRBV6-2 or TRBV6-3; D possibly corresponds to TRBD1 (5 bases). CDR3 size: 13 residues. Deletions cut 2 bases from V and 13 bases from J, with 15 bases between. Per germline, CDR1 MNHEY and CDR2 SVGEGT. In DNA, the CDR3 is TGTGCCAGCAGTTACACCGACCCGGGACCGCAGCATTTT. It is translated as CASSYTDPGPQHF.

Many counts were recorded for this clonotype. The CDR3 DNA reads as TGCAGCGTTGGCTGGCGAGGGGACGAGCAGTACTTC. Translated: CSVGWRGDEQYF. V usage is TRBV29-1 and J usage is TRBJ2-7; D tentatively reads TRBD1 or TRBD2 (5 bases each). The germline V gene encodes CDR1 SQVTM and CDR2 ANQGSEA. Trimming took off 4 bases at V and 5 bases at J, with 12 bases between the two ends. This CDR3 has 12 amino acids.

The table lists this clonotype with many counts. The rearrangement uses TRBV20-1 and TRBJ1-5; TRBD1 is a possible D gene (5 bases). V was shortened by 3 bases and J by 1 base, with 13 bases between the two germline ends. The V gene's germline CDR1 is DFQATT and CDR2 SNEGSKA (reference sequence). The CDR3 covers 15 residues. Here the CDR3 reads CSASRVGGSNQPQHF. As DNA, the CDR3 is TGCAGTGCTAGTCGAGTTGGGGGGAGCAATCAGCCCCAGCATTTT.

The chain is built from TRBV4-1 and TRBJ2-7, with 9 bases identical to TRBD1. Germline loops: CDR1 MGHRA, CDR2 YSYEKL. V lost 4 bases to trimming and J lost 0 bases; unmatched junction nucleotides: 7. CDR3 length equals 16 residues. CDR3 DNA: TGCGCCAGCAGCCCGTCCGGACAGGGGTACTCCTACGAGCAGTACTTC. It translates to CASSPSGQGYSYEQYF.

This clonotype showed up many times. The chain joins TRBV11-3 to TRBJ2-3; D unclear. V dropped 3 bases and J dropped 2 bases, with 6 bases sitting between them. CDR3 length equals 13 residues. The V gene's germline CDR1 is SGHNT and CDR2 YENEEA. CDR3 residues: CASSLLPTDTQYF. DNA of the CDR3: TGTGCCAGCAGCTTGTTACCCACAGATACGCAGTATTTT.

This clonotype was observed at least ten times. V usage is TRBV6-6 and J usage is TRBJ2-2; D not resolved. V was shortened by 5 bases and J by 8 bases, with 9 bases between the two germline ends. CDR3 length: 12 amino acids. Germline values: CDR1 MNHNY, CDR2 SVGAGI (reference sequence). In DNA, the CDR3 is TGTGCCAGCAGTGTTAACCCGGGGGAGCTGTTTTTT. It translates to CASSVNPGELFF.

This clonotype was recorded at least ten times. This chain uses TRBV5-4 with TRBJ1-1; the D gene is possibly TRBD1 (5 bases). The CDR3 has 13 residues. The germline CDR1 and CDR2 sequences are SGHNT and YYREEE (reference sequence). Trimming removed 3 bases from V and 1 base from J, with 7 bases in between. The CDR3 bases are TGTGCCAGCAGCTCGACAGCGAACACTGAAGCTTTCTTT. This encodes CASSSTANTEAFF.

This clonotype came up many times. This chain uses TRBV4-3 with TRBJ1-1; a possible D gene is TRBD1 (5 bases). V lost 4 bases to trimming and J lost 3 bases, with 12 bases between them. The CDR3 extends over 14 amino acids. CDR1 is LGHNA and CDR2 is YSLEER in the germline V gene. The CDR3 sequence: CASSLAGVDTEAFF. In DNA, the CDR3 is TGCGCCAGCAGCCTAGCGGGGGTAGACACTGAAGCTTTCTTT.

The CDR3: CASSLLGNTQYF. The CDR3 bases are TGCGCCAGCAGCCTTCTGGGAAATACGCAGTATTTT. The V and J genes are TRBV4-1 and TRBJ2-3; D uncertain. The CDR3 sequence is 12 residues long. Germline V gene lookup returns CDR1 MGHRA and CDR2 YSYEKL. The V end was cut by 4 bases, the J end by 7 bases, with 9 bases between.

This clonotype was counted only a few times. The J gene is TRBJ1-2, the V gene TRBV12-3 or TRBV12-4; no firm D call. This CDR3 is built from 13 residues. V was trimmed by 2 bases and J by 5 bases, leaving 9 bases between them. CDR3 protein: CASSLSNGYGYTF. The CDR3 region has the DNA TGTGCCAGCAGTTTAAGTAACGGATATGGCTACACCTTC.

This clonotype was counted at least ten times. V is TRBV7-7 and J is TRBJ2-3; D is ambiguous. Germline V gives CDR1 SSHAT, CDR2 FNYEAQ (reference sequence). The CDR3 is made up of 15 amino acids. Deletions cut 3 bases from V and 0 bases from J, with 10 bases between. The CDR3 here is CASSLGVGSTDTQYF. The CDR3, as DNA: TGTGCCAGCAGCTTGGGCGTCGGTAGCACAGATACGCAGTATTTT.